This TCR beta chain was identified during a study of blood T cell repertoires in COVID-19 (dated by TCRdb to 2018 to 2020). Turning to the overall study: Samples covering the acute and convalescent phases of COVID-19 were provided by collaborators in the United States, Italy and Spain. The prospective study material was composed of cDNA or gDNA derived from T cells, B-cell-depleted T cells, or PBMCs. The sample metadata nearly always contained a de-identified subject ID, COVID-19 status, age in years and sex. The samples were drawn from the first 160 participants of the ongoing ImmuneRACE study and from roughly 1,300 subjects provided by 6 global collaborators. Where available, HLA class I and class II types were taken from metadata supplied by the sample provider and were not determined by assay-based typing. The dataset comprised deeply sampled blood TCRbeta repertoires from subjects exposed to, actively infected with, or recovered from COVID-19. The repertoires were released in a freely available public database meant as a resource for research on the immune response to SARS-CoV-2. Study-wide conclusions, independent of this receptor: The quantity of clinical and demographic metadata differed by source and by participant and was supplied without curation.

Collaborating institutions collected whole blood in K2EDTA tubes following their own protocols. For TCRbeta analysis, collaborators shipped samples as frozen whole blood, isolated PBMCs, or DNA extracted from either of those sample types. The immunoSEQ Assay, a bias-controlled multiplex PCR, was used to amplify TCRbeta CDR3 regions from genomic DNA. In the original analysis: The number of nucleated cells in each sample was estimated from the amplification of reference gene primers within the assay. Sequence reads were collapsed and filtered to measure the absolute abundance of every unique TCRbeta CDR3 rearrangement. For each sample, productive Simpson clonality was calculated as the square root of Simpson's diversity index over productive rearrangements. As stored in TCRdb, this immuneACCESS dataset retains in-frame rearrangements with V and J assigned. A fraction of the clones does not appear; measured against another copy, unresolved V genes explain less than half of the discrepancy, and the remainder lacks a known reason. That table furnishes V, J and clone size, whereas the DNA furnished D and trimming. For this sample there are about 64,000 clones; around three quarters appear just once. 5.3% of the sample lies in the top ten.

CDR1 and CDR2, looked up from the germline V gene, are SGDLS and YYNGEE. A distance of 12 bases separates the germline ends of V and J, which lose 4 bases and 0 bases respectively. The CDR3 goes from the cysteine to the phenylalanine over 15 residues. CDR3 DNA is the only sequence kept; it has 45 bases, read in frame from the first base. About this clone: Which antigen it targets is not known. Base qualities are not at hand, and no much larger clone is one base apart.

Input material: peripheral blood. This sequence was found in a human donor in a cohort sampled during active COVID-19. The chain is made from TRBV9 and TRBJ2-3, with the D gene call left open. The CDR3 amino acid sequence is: CASSTHDGSTDTQYF. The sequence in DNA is TGTGCCAGCAGCACTCACGACGGGAGCACAGATACGCAGTATTTT.